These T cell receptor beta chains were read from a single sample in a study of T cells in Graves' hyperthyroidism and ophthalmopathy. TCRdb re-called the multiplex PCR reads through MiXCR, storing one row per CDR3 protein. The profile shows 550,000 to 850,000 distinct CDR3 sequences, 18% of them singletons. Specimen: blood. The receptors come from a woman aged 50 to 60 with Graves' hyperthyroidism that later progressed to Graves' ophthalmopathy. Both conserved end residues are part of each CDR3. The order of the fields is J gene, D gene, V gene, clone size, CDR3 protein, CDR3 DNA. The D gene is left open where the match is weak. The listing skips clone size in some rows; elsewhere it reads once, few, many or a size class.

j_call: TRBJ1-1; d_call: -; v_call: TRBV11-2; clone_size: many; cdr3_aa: CASSRDIWGGGAEVNTEAFF; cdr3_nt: TGTGCCAGCAGCCGCGATATTTGGGGTGGAGGGGCTGAGGTGAACACTGAAGCTTTCTTT
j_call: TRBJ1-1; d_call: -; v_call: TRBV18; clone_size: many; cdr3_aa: CASSPSQGGGTEAFF; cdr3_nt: TGTGCCAGCTCACCGAGTCAAGGCGGGGGTACTGAAGCTTTCTTT
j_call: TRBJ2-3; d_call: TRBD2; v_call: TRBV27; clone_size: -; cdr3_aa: CASSDLGGGSSDTQYF; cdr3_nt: TGTGCCAGCAGTGACCTTGGCGGGGGGAGTTCAGATACGCAGTATTTT
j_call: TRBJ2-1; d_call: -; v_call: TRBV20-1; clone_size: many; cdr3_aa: CSARGGPLNEQFF; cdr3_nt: TGCAGTGCCCGAGGAGGCCCTCTGAATGAGCAGTTCTTC
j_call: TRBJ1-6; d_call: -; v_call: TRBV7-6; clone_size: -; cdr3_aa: CASSLATGAGPGNSPLHF; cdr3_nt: TGTGCCAGCAGCTTAGCGACGGGGGCAGGGCCTGGGAATTCACCCCTCCACTTT
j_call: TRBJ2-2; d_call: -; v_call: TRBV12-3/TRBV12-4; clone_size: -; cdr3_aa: CASSYGATTGELFF; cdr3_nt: TGTGCCAGCAGTTACGGGGCTACCACCGGGGAGCTGTTTTTT
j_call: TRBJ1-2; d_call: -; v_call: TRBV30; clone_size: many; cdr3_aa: CAWRTSGISLGYTF; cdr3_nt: TGTGCCTGGAGGACCTCAGGTATCTCGTTGGGCTACACCTTC
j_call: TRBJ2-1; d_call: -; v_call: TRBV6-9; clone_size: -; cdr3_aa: CASSHGLLPYNEQFF; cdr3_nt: TGTGCCAGCAGTCATGGACTTTTGCCGTACAATGAGCAGTTCTTC
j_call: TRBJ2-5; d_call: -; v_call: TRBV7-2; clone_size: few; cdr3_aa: CASSRVPQGSKQETQYF; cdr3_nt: TGTGCCAGCAGTCGCGTCCCGCAAGGAAGTAAACAAGAGACCCAGTACTTC
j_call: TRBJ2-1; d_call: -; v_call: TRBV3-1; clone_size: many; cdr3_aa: CASSQVAGKGSYNEQFF; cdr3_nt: TGTGCCAGCAGCCAAGTTGCGGGAAAGGGGTCCTACAATGAGCAGTTCTTC
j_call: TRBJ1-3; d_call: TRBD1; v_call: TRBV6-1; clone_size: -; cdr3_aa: CATRKGTGAYGNTIYF; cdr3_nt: TGTGCCACCCGCAAAGGGACAGGGGCTTATGGAAACACCATATATTTT
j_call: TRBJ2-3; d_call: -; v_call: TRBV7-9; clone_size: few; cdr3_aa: CASSLPPGGASTDTQYF; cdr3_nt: TGTGCCAGCAGCTTACCACCTGGGGGGGCCTCTACAGATACGCAGTATTTT
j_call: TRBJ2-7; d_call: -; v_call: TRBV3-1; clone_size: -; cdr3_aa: CASSQEQRRGGQYF; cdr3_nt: TGTGCCAGCAGCCAAGAGCAGCGCCGAGGCGGGCAGTACTTC
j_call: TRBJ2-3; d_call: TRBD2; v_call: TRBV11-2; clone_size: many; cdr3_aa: CASSSLTSGGTDTQYF; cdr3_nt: TGTGCCAGCAGCTCCCTAACTAGCGGGGGGACAGATACGCAGTATTTT
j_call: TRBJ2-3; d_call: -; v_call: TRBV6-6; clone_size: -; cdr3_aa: CASSYSRQLRTDTQYF; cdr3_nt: TGTGCCAGCAGTTACTCGAGACAGTTACGCACAGATACGCAGTATTTT
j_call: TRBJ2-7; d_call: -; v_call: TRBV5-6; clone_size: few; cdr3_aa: CASSLTALSGEQYF; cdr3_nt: TGTGCCAGCAGCTTGACAGCCCTGAGCGGCGAGCAGTACTTC
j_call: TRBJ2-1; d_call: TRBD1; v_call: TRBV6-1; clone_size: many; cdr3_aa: CASSYSQGIPYNEQFF; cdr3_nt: TGTGCCAGCAGTTACTCACAGGGGATCCCCTACAATGAGCAGTTCTTC
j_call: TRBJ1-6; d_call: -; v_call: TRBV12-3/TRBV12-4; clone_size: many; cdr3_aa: CASKPQGLDSPLHF; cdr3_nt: TGTGCCAGCAAACCACAGGGTTTGGATTCACCCCTCCACTTT
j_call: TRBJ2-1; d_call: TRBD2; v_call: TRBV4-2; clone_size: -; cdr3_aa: CASSQLGTSGYNEQFF; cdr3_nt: TGTGCCAGCAGCCAACTTGGGACTAGCGGCTACAATGAGCAGTTCTTC
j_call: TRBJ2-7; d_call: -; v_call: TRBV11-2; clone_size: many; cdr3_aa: CASSQSSGVYEQYF; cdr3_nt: TGTGCCAGCAGCCAGTCGTCTGGTGTGTACGAGCAGTACTTC
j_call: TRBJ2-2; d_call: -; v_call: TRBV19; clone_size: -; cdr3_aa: CASRPMGAATGELFF; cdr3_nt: TGTGCCAGTAGACCCATGGGGGCTGCCACCGGGGAGCTGTTTTTT
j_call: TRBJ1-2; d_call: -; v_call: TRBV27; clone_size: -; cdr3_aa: CASSSLVGVGEGYTF; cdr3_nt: TGTGCCAGCAGTTCCTTAGTGGGAGTGGGGGAGGGCTACACCTTC
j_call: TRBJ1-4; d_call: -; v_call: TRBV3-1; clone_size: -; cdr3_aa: CASSQVGGAGEKLFF; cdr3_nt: TGTGCCAGCAGCCAAGTGGGGGGGGCCGGTGAAAAACTGTTTTTT
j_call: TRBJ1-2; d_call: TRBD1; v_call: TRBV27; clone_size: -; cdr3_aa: CASKMGQLEYYGYTF; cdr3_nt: TGTGCCAGCAAGATGGGACAGCTAGAGTACTATGGCTACACCTTC
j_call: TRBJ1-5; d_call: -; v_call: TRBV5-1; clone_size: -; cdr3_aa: CASSPNPQGAQHF; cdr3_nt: TGCGCCAGCAGCCCGAATCCTCAGGGCGCCCAGCATTTT
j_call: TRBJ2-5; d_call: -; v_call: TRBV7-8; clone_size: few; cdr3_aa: CASSSRVRGFQETQYF; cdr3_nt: TGTGCCAGCAGCTCAAGGGTGCGGGGATTCCAAGAGACCCAGTACTTC
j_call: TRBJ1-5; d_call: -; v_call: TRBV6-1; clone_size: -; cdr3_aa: CASSESKTVGRQPQHF; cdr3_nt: TGTGCCAGCAGTGAATCGAAGACCGTCGGACGGCAGCCCCAGCATTTT
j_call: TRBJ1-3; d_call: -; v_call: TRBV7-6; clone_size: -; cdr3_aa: CASSSAGTASGNTIYF; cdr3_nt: TGTGCCAGCAGCTCCGCCGGGACTGCCTCTGGAAACACCATATATTTT
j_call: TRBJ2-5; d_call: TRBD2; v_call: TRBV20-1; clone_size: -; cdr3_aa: CSASIGTSVTQYF; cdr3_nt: TGCAGTGCTAGTATAGGGACTAGCGTGACCCAGTACTTC
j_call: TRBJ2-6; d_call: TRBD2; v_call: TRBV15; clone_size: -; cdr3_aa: CATSSGSGGAGANVLAF; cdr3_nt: TGTGCCACCAGCAGTGGTAGCGGGGGGGCTGGGGCCAACGTCCTGGCTTTC
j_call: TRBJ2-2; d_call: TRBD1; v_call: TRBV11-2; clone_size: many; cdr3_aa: CASSLGGGSPNTGELFF; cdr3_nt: TGTGCCAGCAGCTTAGGAGGGGGCAGTCCGAACACCGGGGAGCTGTTTTTT
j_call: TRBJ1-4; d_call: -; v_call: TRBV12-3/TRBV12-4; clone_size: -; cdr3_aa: CACTGQGSEKLFF; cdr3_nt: TGTGCCTGCACAGGGCAGGGAAGTGAAAAACTGTTTTTT
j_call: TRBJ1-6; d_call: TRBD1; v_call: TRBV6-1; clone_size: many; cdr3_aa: CASSPTQGYNSPLHF; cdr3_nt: TGTGCCAGCAGTCCTACACAGGGGTATAATTCACCCCTCCACTTT
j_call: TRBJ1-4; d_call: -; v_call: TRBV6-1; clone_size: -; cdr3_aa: CASHKGQGREKLFF; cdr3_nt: TGTGCCAGCCACAAAGGGCAGGGCAGGGAAAAACTGTTTTTT
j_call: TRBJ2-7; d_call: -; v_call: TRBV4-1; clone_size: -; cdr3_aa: CASSQVQEQYEQYF; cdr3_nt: TGCGCCAGCAGCCAAGTCCAGGAGCAGTACGAGCAGTACTTC
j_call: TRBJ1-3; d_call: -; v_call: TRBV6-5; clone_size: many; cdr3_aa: CASSYDGSGNTIYF; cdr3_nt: TGCGCCAGCAGCTACGACGGCTCTGGAAACACCATATATTTT
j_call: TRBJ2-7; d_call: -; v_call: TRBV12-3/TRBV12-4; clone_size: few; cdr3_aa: CTSSLGGYEQYF; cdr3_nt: TGTACCAGCAGTTTAGGAGGGTACGAGCAGTACTTC
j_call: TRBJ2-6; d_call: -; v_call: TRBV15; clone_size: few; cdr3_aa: CATSRATGSAGANVLTF; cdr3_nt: TGTGCCACCAGCAGAGCGACAGGCTCTGCTGGGGCCAACGTCCTGACTTTC
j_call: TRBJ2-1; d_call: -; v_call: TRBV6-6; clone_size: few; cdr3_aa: CASSYSRNNEQFF; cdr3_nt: TGTGCCAGCAGTTACTCGAGAAACAATGAGCAGTTCTTC
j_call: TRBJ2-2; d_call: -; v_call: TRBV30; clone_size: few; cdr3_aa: CAWSLRDTHTGELFF; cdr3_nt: TGTGCCTGGAGTCTCCGGGACACTCACACCGGGGAGCTGTTTTTT
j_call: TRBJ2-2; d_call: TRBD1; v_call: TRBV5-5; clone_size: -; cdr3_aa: CASSYLPGQGADAGELFF; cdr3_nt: TGTGCCAGCAGCTACTTGCCGGGACAGGGGGCTGACGCCGGGGAGCTGTTTTTT
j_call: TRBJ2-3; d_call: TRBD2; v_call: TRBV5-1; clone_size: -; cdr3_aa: CASSLERGSDTQYF; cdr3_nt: TGCGCCAGCAGCCTAGAGCGGGGGTCAGATACGCAGTATTTT
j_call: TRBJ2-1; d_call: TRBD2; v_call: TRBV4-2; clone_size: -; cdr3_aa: CASSQPLSGGAYNEQFF; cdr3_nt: TGTGCCAGCAGCCAACCACTTAGCGGGGGAGCCTACAATGAGCAGTTCTTC
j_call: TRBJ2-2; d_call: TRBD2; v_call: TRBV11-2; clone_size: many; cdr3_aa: CASSHGTSGESTGELFF; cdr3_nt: TGTGCCAGCAGCCACGGGACTAGCGGGGAGAGTACCGGGGAGCTGTTTTTT
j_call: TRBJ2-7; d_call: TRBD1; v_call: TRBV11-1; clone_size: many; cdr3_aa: CASSNRQGIYEQYF; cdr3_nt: TGTGCCAGCAGCAACCGACAGGGAATCTACGAGCAGTACTTC
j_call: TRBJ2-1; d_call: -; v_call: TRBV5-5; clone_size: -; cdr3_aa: CASSLGWSGRSQFF; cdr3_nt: TGTGCCAGCAGCTTGGGATGGAGCGGCCGATCGCAGTTCTTC
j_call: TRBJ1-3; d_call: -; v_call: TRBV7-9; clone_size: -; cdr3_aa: CASDSQYSGNTIYF; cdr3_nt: TGTGCCAGCGACAGCCAATACTCTGGAAACACCATATATTTT
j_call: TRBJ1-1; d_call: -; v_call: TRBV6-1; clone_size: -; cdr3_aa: CASTPRAFSRAFF; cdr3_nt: TGTGCCAGCACTCCCAGGGCGTTTTCAAGAGCTTTCTTT
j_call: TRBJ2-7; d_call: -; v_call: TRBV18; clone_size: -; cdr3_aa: CASSPLRTDAAYEQYF; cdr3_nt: TGTGCCAGCTCACCTCTAAGGACTGATGCAGCCTACGAGCAGTACTTC
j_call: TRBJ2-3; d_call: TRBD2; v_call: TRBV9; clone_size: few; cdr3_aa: CASSDGLAGPRGTDTQYF; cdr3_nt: TGTGCCAGCAGCGATGGACTAGCGGGCCCTCGAGGCACAGATACGCAGTATTTT
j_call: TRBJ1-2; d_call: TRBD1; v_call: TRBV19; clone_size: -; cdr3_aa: CASIPGQGFEYGYTF; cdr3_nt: TGTGCCAGTATCCCGGGACAGGGGTTTGAATATGGCTACACCTTC
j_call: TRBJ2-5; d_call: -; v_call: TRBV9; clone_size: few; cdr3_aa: CASSVAGSGTLETQYF; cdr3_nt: TGTGCCAGCAGCGTGGCGGGCTCAGGGACGCTGGAGACCCAGTACTTC
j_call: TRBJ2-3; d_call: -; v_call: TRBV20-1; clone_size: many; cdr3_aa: CSANLNTDTQYF; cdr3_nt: TGCAGTGCTAACCTGAACACAGATACGCAGTATTTT
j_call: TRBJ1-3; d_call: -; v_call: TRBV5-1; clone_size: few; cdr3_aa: CASSFEGENSGNTIYF; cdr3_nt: TGCGCCAGCAGCTTTGAAGGGGAGAATTCTGGAAACACCATATATTTT
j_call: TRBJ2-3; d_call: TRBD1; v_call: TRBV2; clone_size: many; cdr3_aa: CASRKTGSTDTQYF; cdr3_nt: TGTGCCAGCAGAAAGACAGGGAGCACAGATACGCAGTATTTT
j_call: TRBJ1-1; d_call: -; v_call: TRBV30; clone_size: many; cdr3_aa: CAWSVSSSNTEAFF; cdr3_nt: TGTGCCTGGAGTGTAAGCAGTTCCAACACTGAAGCTTTCTTT
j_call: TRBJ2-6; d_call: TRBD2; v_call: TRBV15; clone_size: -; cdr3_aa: CATSRFGGGFFSGANVLTF; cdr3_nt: TGTGCCACCAGCCGCTTTGGCGGGGGGTTCTTCTCTGGGGCCAACGTCCTGACTTTC
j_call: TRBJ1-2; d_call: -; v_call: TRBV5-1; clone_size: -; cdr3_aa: CASSLWGRINGYTF; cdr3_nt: TGCGCCAGCAGCTTGTGGGGGCGTATTAACGGCTACACCTTC
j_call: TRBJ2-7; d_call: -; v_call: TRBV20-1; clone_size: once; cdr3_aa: CSARSGRGINNEQYF; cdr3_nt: TGCAGTGCTAGATCCGGACGGGGGATTAACAACGAGCAGTACTTC